This TCR beta chain came from a study of blood T cell repertoires in COVID-19. Study in general: The study drew acute and convalescent COVID-19 samples from the United States, Italy and Spain.

In its sample, this clone was seen once. Enrolled through a virtual design, the participants were between 18 and 89 years of age and came from 24 US areas. Trimming at V came to 4 bases and at J to 2 bases, leaving 8 bases not matched to a gene. This CDR3 is built from 15 residues. From germline, CDR1 is SGHRS and CDR2 YFSETQ. Assay: immunoSEQ multiplex PCR; the TCRdb copy retains only in-frame clones and omits some. The sample includes over 200,000 clones, around 92% of them seen just once. The J gene is TRBJ2-7, the V gene TRBV5-1; the match to TRBD1 covers 8 bases. Sequenced input: PBMCs or T cells enriched from blood (not recorded which). The TCR originated in a woman in her twenties or thirties with acute COVID-19. DNA for the CDR3: TGCGCCAGCAGCCATACGGGACAGGCCGCCTACGAGCAGTACTTC. Its translation: CASSHTGQAAYEQYF. Looking up the rest from reference TRBV5-1 and TRBJ2-7 gives the full variable domain: KAGVTQTPRYLIKTRGQQVTLSCSPISGHRSVSWYQQTPGQGLQFLFEYFSETQRNKGNFPGRFSGRQFSNSRSEMNVSTLELGDSALYLCASSHTGQAAYEQYFGPGTRLTVT.